Presented here are 30 T cell receptor beta chains from one specimen sequenced in a study of spatial heterogeneity in lung cancer. Study conclusions and caveats: Tracking of tumor mutation counts was seen in expanded intratumoral alpha and beta TCR counts.

A single record per CDR3 protein comes from TCRdb applying MiXCR to the 5' RACE reads. The sample comprises roughly 16,000 distinct CDR3 sequences, 6.2% of which are singletons, and approximately 6.8% rests with the top ten. Time point: sample taken at primary tumor resection. Their specific antigens are unknown. The sample in question was lung tumor tissue, obtained at surgery. The origin of the receptors is a male donor with early-stage non-small cell lung cancer.

This clonotype was recorded many times. This rearrangement joins TRBV12-3 or TRBV12-4 to TRBJ2-5; D unresolved. The CDR3 is 14 residues long. Trimming removed 2 bases from V and 1 base from J, with 8 bases in between. The CDR3, as DNA: TGTGCCAGCAGTTTACAGGAGACCCAAGAGACCCAGTACTTC. Translated: CASSLQETQETQYF.

This chain uses TRBV27 with TRBJ1-2; 9 positions match TRBD1. The V segment lost 5 bases and the J segment 4 bases; nucleotides outside the gene matches: 2. Germline lookup yields CDR1 MNHEY and CDR2 SMNVEV (reference sequence). The CDR3 contains 13 residues. CDR3 sequence: CASSTGGGYGYTF. In DNA form, the CDR3 reads TGTGCCAGCAGTACAGGGGGCGGCTATGGCTACACCTTC.

This clonotype has ten or more counts. The chain recombines TRBV27 with TRBJ2-5, with TRBD1 matching over 10 bases. CDR3 length equals 16 residues. Germline V gene sequence: CDR1 MNHEY, CDR2 SMNVEV (reference sequence). J lost 4 bases, V lost 5 bases, and 10 bases had no gene match. This CDR3 reads CASSRQGALGGETQYF. CDR3 nucleotide sequence: TGTGCCAGCAGTCGACAGGGGGCCCTGGGAGGAGAGACCCAGTACTTC.

This clonotype is classed as medium-sized (0.01 to 0.1%). The chain uses TRBV20-1 and TRBJ1-4, with D perhaps TRBD1 (6 bases). Trimming took 3 bases from V and 8 from J, leaving 13 bases between them. Germline V gene sequence: CDR1 DFQATT, CDR2 SNEGSKA (reference sequence). The CDR3 length is 13 residues. In nucleotides, the CDR3 is TGCAGTGCTAGTTCCGGACAGCGAGAAAAACTGTTTTTT. This gives the protein CSASSGQREKLFF.

This clonotype was counted at least ten times. V is TRBV7-9 and J is TRBJ2-7, with D maybe TRBD2 (6 bases). This CDR3 has 15 residues. With 2 bases removed from V and 2 bases from J, the gap between germline ends came to 13 bases. CDR1 and CDR2 from the germline V gene are SEHNR and FQNEAQ (reference sequence). Written as DNA, the CDR3 is TGTGCCAGCAGCTTATCGGTACGGGGGACCTACGAGCAGTACTTC. Residues: CASSLSVRGTYEQYF.

This clonotype showed up many times. The rearrangement uses TRBV7-8 and TRBJ2-5; 10 bases match TRBD2. Germline V gene lookup returns CDR1 SGHVS and CDR2 FQNEAQ. V gave up 1 base and J gave up 0 bases; unmatched junction bases: 2. The CDR3 length is 16 residues. The CDR3 protein is CASSLEGLADQETQYF. Written as DNA, the CDR3 is TGTGCCAGCAGCTTAGAAGGACTAGCGGACCAAGAGACCCAGTACTTC.

This clonotype was observed many times. V gene TRBV6-6 combines with J gene TRBJ2-2; no definite D call. Trimming shortened V by 10 bases and J by 4 bases, and 13 bases separated the two germline ends. This CDR3 has 13 amino acids. Per the germline V gene, CDR1 is MNHNY and CDR2 is SVGAGI (reference sequence). CDR3 residues: CAIKGSRTGELFF. The CDR3 coding sequence is TGTGCCATCAAGGGTAGTCGCACCGGGGAGCTGTTTTTT.

This clonotype was detected ten times or more. The rearrangement links TRBV5-4 to TRBJ2-3; 8 bases agree with TRBD2. The CDR3 spans 17 residues. Germline V CDR1 and CDR2: SGHNT, YYREEE (reference sequence). Germline trimming cut 0 bases from V and 2 bases from J; bases unmatched to any gene: 8. The CDR3 reads CASSLGGAAGDTDTQYF. The CDR3 DNA is TGTGCCAGCAGCTTGGGGGGCGCAGCGGGAGACACAGATACGCAGTATTTT.

This clonotype has just a few counts. The J gene is TRBJ2-5, the V gene TRBV7-7; 8 bases are shared with TRBD1. The length of the CDR3 is 15 residues. Looked up from germline, CDR1 is SSHAT and CDR2 is FNYEAQ (reference sequence). The ends lost 4 bases at V and 2 bases at J; junction bases unmatched: 6. DNA of the CDR3: TGTGCCAGCAGCTCCGGACAGGGTCGGCAAGAGACCCAGTACTTC. Amino acid sequence: CASSSGQGRQETQYF.

Ten or more counts support this clonotype. The rearrangement joins TRBV6-2 or TRBV6-3 to TRBJ2-3, with D maybe TRBD2 (7 bases). Germline-derived CDR1 and CDR2 are MNHEY and SVGEGT. V lost 5 bases and J lost 2, with 11 bases in between. This CDR3 contains 14 residues. This chain's CDR3 is CASSRGGDTDTQYF. The DNA of the CDR3 is TGTGCCAGCAGTAGGGGGGGCGACACAGATACGCAGTATTTT.

A few counts support this clonotype. The V and J genes are TRBV2 and TRBJ1-5; D not resolved. This CDR3 comprises 14 residues. Deletions cut 6 bases from V and 3 bases from J, with 12 bases between. Looked up from germline, CDR1 is SNHLY and CDR2 is FYNNEI. The CDR3 DNA reads TGTGCCAGCAGGCCGACAAGCTCCAATCAGCCCCAGCATTTT. Translation: CASRPTSSNQPQHF.

This clonotype was found many times. This rearrangement joins TRBV29-1 to TRBJ1-2; 7 bases match TRBD1. Germline lookup yields CDR1 SQVTM and CDR2 ANQGSEA. Unmatched junction bases numbered 4, after V lost 5 bases and J lost 4 bases. There are 12 residues in the CDR3. The CDR3 region is CSVMGDSYGYTF. In DNA, the CDR3 is TGCAGCGTTATGGGGGACAGCTATGGCTACACCTTC.

This clonotype was seen at least ten times. The chain is built from TRBV2 and TRBJ1-2; 10 bases align to TRBD1. The germline CDR1 and CDR2 sequences are SNHLY and FYNNEI. This CDR3 spans 16 amino acids. V was pared by 5 bases and J by 4 bases, with 10 bases of the junction left unmatched. DNA for the CDR3: TGTGCCAGCAGTAAGAACCCCGGGACAGGGGCCTATGGCTACACCTTC. Translated: CASSKNPGTGAYGYTF.

This clonotype was recorded at least ten times. The chain combines TRBV6-6 with TRBJ2-5; 8 bases are shared with TRBD2. The CDR3 runs 12 residues. V lost 4 bases, J lost 5 bases, and 0 bases stayed unmatched. CDR1 MNHNY and CDR2 SVGAGI come from the germline V gene (reference sequence). The CDR3 sequence is CASSSGGETQYF. The CDR3 nucleotides read TGTGCCAGCAGTTCGGGGGGGGAGACCCAGTACTTC.

This clonotype appeared many times. Here the CDR3 DNA reads TGTGCCAGCAGTAGCTGGACTAGCGGGCTAAACACCGGGGAGCTGTTTTTT. It translates to CASSSWTSGLNTGELFF. J is TRBJ2-2 and V is TRBV27, with 11 bases lining up with TRBD2. Germline assignment: CDR1 MNHEY and CDR2 SMNVEV (reference sequence). With 5 bases clipped from V and 2 bases from J, the junction kept 7 bases outside the gene matches. The length of the CDR3 is 17 residues.

This clonotype was observed many times. J is TRBJ2-5 and V is TRBV4-1; 13 bases map to TRBD2. The V gene's germline CDR1 is MGHRA and CDR2 YSYEKL. The CDR3 length is 17 residues. Trimming at V came to 0 bases and at J to 5 bases, leaving 6 bases not matched to a gene. In nucleotides, the CDR3 is TGCGCCAGCAGCCAAGATTGGGGACTAGCGGGATTTGAGACCCAGTACTTC. As protein: CASSQDWGLAGFETQYF.

This clonotype showed up many times. The rearrangement links TRBV5-5 to TRBJ2-2; D is uncertain. The CDR3 runs to 14 residues. Trimming cost V 5 bases and J 6 bases, with 14 bases left between them. Germline CDR1 and CDR2: SGHKS and YYEKEE (reference sequence). The DNA of the CDR3 is TGTGCCAGCAGGTCCGTGGTTGGCTCCGGGGAGCTGTTTTTT. Residues: CASRSVVGSGELFF.

This rearrangement joins TRBV2 to TRBJ1-1, with D unresolved. V lost 8 bases and J lost 2, with 9 bases in between. Germline loops: CDR1 SNHLY, CDR2 FYNNEI. The CDR3 is made up of 12 amino acids. The CDR3 protein is CASESINTEAFF. CDR3 sequence (DNA): TGTGCCAGCGAAAGCATTAACACTGAAGCTTTCTTT.

This clonotype was seen ten or more times. The chain uses TRBV2 and TRBJ2-4, with D perhaps matching TRBD2 (6 bases). The CDR3 sequence is 13 residues long. Trimming removed 6 bases from V and 0 bases from J, with 6 bases in between. In germline, CDR1 is SNHLY, CDR2 FYNNEI. CDR3 region: CASRGLAKNIQYF. The CDR3 nucleotides read TGTGCCAGCAGGGGACTAGCCAAAAACATTCAGTACTTC.

This clonotype was observed a few times. CDR3 amino acids: CASSLEYRVNEQFF. DNA for the CDR3: TGTGCCAGCAGCTTAGAATACAGGGTTAATGAGCAGTTCTTC. This sequence joins TRBV13 and TRBJ2-1; tentative D call: TRBD1 (6 bases). The V gene's germline CDR1 is PRHDT and CDR2 FYEKMQ (reference sequence). The V end lost 1 base, the J end lost 7 bases, and 11 bases lay between the germline ends. This CDR3 is 14 amino acids long. Full variable domain (missing parts from reference TRBV13 and TRBJ2-1): AAGVIQSPRHLIKEKRETATLKCYPIPRHDTVYWYQQGPGQDPQFLISFYEKMQSDKGSIPDRFSAQQFSDYHSELNMSSLELGDSALYFCASSLEYRVNEQFFGPGTRLTVL.

This clonotype was counted ten times or more. The chain combines TRBV12-5 with TRBJ2-7; D gene uncertain. The germline V and J ends were trimmed by 1 base and 7 bases, with 11 bases remaining between them. The CDR3 is 13 amino acids. Germline CDR1 and CDR2: LGHNT and FRNRAP. In DNA form, the CDR3 reads TGTGCTAGTGGTTTGGAGGCGCCATGGGAGCAGTACTTC. Translated, it gives CASGLEAPWEQYF.

This clonotype was observed many times. V usage is TRBV11-1 and J usage is TRBJ2-1; 9 positions match TRBD1. The ends lost 5 bases at V and 7 bases at J; junction bases unmatched: 6. The germline V gene encodes CDR1 SGHAT and CDR2 FQDESV (reference sequence). CDR3 length: 14 amino acids. CDR3 sequence: CASSLSDRGNEQFF. The DNA for the CDR3 is TGTGCCAGCAGCCTATCGGACAGGGGTAATGAGCAGTTCTTC. Combining the CDR3 with reference TRBV11-1 and TRBJ2-1 gives the whole variable domain EAEVAQSPRYKITEKSQAVAFWCDPISGHATLYWYRQILGQGPELLVQFQDESVVDDSQLPKDRFSAERLKGVDSTLKIQPAELGDSAMYLCASSLSDRGNEQFFGPGTRLTVL.

In its sample, this clonotype was seen many times. This chain links TRBV12-3 or TRBV12-4 with TRBJ1-5; TRBD1 aligns across 8 bases. The length of the CDR3 is 14 residues. J was trimmed by 4 bases and V by 4 bases; bases with no gene match: 3. The CDR3 spells CASSYTGGNQPQHF. The DNA of the CDR3 is TGTGCCAGCAGTTATACAGGGGGTAATCAGCCCCAGCATTTT.

This clonotype appeared many times. The rearrangement joins TRBV7-2 to TRBJ2-3; D is possibly TRBD2 (5 bases). The CDR3 spans 14 residues. In germline, CDR1 is SGHTA, CDR2 FQGNSA. V was shortened by 4 bases and J by 1 base, with 9 bases between the two germline ends. The CDR3 reads CASSSDFRTDTQYF. The CDR3 coding sequence is TGTGCCAGCAGCTCGGACTTTCGCACAGATACGCAGTATTTT.

This clonotype appeared many times. The chain combines TRBV12-3 or TRBV12-4 with TRBJ2-7; TRBD1 aligns across 8 bases. Germline trimming cut 3 bases from V and 4 bases from J; bases unmatched to any gene: 2. The CDR3 spans 13 residues. This CDR3 reads CASSFRGRYEQYF. In nucleotides, the CDR3 is TGTGCCAGCAGTTTCAGGGGGCGATACGAGCAGTACTTC.

This clonotype was counted at least ten times. This chain connects TRBV10-1 to TRBJ2-3; 8 bases are shared with TRBD2. Germline-derived CDR1 and CDR2 are WNHNN and SYGVQD (reference sequence). V lost 5 bases and J lost 0; bases outside the gene matches: 1. The CDR3 covers 14 residues. The CDR3 is CASSLAGSTDTQYF. DNA for the CDR3: TGCGCCAGCAGTCTAGCGGGTAGCACAGATACGCAGTATTTT.

This clonotype has ten or more counts. The chain couples TRBV20-1 to TRBJ1-4; the D gene is possibly TRBD1 (5 bases). Germline CDR1 DFQATT, CDR2 SNEGSKA (reference sequence). The CDR3 contains 13 residues. Trimming shortened V by 3 bases and J by 8 bases, and 13 bases separated the two germline ends. CDR3 DNA: TGCAGTGCTAGGGGGGGATTGGAAGAAAAACTGTTTTTT. It is translated as CSARGGLEEKLFF.

This clonotype was counted ten times or more. The chain uses TRBV7-9 and TRBJ2-7; the match to TRBD2 covers 10 bases. Germline loops: CDR1 SEHNR, CDR2 FQNEAQ (reference sequence). This CDR3 is built from 14 residues. V lost 5 bases, J lost 2 bases, and 3 bases stayed unmatched. CDR3 protein: CASSRAGGPYEQYF. In DNA, the CDR3 is TGTGCCAGCAGCCGAGCGGGGGGGCCCTACGAGCAGTACTTC. The entire variable domain, with the rest obtained from reference TRBV7-9 and TRBJ2-7, is as follows: DTGVSQNPRHKITKRGQNVTFRCDPISEHNRLYWYRQTLGQGPEFLTYFQNEAQLEKSRLLSDRFSAERPKGSFSTLEIQRTEQGDSAMYLCASSRAGGPYEQYFGPGTRLTVT.

This clonotype was seen at least ten times. CDR3 in DNA: TGTGCCAGCAGTTATAGGAAGGGGCCCTACGAGCAGTACTTC. Its translation: CASSYRKGPYEQYF. The chain employs TRBV27 and TRBJ2-7; tentative D call: TRBD1 (5 bases). This CDR3 region has 14 residues. V lost 4 bases to trimming and J lost 2 bases, with 12 bases between them. Per germline, CDR1 MNHEY and CDR2 SMNVEV (reference sequence).

This clonotype was seen many times. This chain uses TRBV27 with TRBJ1-2; tentatively, D is TRBD1 (6 bases). Trimming pared 6 bases from V and 5 bases from J, leaving 10 bases between. This CDR3 comprises 12 residues. Germline-derived CDR1 and CDR2 are MNHEY and SMNVEV (reference sequence). The CDR3 loop is CASSATGYGYTF. The CDR3, as DNA: TGTGCCAGCAGCGCGACAGGATATGGCTACACCTTC.